This T cell receptor beta chain was found in a study of spatial heterogeneity in lung cancer. This clonotype is medium-sized by share. Time point indicated: sample taken at primary tumor resection. No cell sorting; template was whole RNA from tumor, lung tissue or PBMC. The CDR3 totals 16 residues. From germline, CDR1 is KGHDR and CDR2 SFDVKD. Trimming cost V 0 bases and J 5 bases; bases outside gene matches: 7. Unique molecular identifiers tagged every individual TCR cDNA molecule. TCRdb re-analysed the 5' RACE reads in MiXCR, keeping a single row per CDR3 protein. The table records 3,500 to 4,000 distinct CDR3 sequences, around 6.7% of them present only once.

This receptor was taken from a male donor with early-stage non-small cell lung cancer. The gene calls are TRBV24-1 and TRBJ2-3, with 7 bases lining up with TRBD2. Sample: normal lung tissue next to the tumor, taken at surgery. CDR3 in amino acids: CATSDLVGGEGDTQYF. The CDR3 DNA reads TGTGCCACCAGTGATTTGGTGGGGGGGGAAGGAGATACGCAGTATTTT.